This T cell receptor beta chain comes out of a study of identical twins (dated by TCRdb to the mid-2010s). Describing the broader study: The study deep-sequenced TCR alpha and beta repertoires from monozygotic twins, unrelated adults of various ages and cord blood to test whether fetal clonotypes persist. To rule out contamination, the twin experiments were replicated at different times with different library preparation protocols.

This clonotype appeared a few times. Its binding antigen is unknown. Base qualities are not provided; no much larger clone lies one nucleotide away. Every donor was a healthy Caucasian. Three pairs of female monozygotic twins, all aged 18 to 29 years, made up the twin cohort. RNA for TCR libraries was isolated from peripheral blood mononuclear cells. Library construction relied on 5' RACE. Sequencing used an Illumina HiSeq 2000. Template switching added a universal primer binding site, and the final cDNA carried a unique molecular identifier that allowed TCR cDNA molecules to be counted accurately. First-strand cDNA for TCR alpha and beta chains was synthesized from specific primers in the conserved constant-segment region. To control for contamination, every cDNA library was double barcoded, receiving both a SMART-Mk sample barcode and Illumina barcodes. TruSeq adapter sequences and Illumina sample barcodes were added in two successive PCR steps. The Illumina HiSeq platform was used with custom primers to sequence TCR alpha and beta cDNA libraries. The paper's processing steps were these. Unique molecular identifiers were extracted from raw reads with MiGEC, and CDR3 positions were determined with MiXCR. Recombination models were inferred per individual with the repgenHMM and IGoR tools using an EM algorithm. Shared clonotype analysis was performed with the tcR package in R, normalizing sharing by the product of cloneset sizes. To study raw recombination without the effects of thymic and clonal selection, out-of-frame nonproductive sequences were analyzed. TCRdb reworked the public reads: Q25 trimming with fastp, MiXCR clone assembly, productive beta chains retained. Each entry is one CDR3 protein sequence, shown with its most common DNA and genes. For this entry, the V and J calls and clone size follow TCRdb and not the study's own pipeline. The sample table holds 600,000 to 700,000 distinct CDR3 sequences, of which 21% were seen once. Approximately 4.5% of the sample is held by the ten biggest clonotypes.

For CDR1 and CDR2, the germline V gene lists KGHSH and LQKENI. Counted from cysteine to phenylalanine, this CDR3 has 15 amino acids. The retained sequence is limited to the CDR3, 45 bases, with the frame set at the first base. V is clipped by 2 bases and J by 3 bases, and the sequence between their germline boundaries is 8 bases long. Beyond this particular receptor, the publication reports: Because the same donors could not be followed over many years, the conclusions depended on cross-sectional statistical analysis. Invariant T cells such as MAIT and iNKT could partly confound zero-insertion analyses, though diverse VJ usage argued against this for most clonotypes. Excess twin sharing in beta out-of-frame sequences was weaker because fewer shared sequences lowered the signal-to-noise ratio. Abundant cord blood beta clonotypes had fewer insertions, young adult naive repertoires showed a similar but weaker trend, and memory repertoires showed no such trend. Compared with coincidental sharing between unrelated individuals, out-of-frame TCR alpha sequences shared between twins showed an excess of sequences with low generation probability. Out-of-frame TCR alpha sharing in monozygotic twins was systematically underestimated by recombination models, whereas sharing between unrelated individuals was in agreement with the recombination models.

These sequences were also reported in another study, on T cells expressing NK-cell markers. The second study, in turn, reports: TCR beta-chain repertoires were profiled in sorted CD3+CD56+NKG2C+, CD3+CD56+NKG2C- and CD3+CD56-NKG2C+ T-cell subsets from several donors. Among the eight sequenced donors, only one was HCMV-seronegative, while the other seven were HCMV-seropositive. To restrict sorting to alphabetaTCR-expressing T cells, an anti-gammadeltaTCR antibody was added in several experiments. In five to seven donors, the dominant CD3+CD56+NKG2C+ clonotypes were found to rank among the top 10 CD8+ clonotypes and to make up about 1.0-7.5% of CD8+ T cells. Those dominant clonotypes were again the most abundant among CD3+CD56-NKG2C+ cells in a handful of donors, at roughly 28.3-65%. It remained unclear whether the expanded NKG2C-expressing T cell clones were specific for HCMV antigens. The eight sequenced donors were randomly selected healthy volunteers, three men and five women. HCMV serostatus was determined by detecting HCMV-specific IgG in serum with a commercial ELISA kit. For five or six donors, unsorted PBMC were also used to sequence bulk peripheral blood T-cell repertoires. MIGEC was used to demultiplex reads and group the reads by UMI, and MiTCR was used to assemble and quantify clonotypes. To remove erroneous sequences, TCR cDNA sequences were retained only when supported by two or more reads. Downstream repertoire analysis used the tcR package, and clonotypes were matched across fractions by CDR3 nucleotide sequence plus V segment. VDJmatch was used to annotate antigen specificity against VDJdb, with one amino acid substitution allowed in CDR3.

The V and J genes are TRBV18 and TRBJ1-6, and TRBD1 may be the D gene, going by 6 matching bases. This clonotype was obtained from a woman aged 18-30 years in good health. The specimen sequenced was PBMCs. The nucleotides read TGTGCCAGCTCACCAGGGGGCGGCTATAATTCACCCCTCCACTTT. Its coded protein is CASSPGGGYNSPLHF.